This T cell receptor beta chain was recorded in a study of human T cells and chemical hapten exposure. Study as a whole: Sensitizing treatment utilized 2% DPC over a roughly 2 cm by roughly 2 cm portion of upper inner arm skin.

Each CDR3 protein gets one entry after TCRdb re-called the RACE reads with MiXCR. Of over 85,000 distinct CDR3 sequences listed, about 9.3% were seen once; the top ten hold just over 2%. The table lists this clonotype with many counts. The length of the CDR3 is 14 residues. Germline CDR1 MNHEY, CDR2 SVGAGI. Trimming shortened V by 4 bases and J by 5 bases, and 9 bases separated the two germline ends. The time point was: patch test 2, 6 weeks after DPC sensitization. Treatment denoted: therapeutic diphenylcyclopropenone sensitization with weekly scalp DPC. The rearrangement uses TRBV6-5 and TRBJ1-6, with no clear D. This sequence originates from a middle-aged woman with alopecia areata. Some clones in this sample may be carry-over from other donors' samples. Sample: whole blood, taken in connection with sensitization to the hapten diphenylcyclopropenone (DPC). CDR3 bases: TGTGCCAGCAGTTCCATTAGGAATAATTCACCCCTCCACTTT. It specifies CASSSIRNNSPLHF.